Described below is a single T cell receptor beta chain sequence and its context. This specimen comes from a study of long-term antiretroviral therapy in people with HIV. Version v3.0 of the immunoSEQ assay ran at survey level. TCRdb's copy holds only in-frame clones and misses some; the assay was immunoSEQ multiplex PCR. This sample has about 17,000 clones, with roughly 90% found just once. The sequence derives from a man aged 55 to 70 with HIV. Specimen: unsorted PBMCs, collected 0.3 years after starting antiretroviral therapy.

CDR3 residues: CASSSFTGTIGTDTQYF. The CDR3 DNA reads TGCGCCAGCAGCTCCTTCACGGGGACGATCGGCACAGATACGCAGTATTTT. The rearrangement joins TRBV5-1 to TRBJ2-3, with D perhaps matching TRBD1 or TRBD2 (5 bases each). Per the germline V gene, CDR1 is SGHRS and CDR2 is YFSETQ. The V end lost 3 bases, the J end lost 1 base, and 18 bases lay between the germline ends. CDR3 length: 17 amino acids.